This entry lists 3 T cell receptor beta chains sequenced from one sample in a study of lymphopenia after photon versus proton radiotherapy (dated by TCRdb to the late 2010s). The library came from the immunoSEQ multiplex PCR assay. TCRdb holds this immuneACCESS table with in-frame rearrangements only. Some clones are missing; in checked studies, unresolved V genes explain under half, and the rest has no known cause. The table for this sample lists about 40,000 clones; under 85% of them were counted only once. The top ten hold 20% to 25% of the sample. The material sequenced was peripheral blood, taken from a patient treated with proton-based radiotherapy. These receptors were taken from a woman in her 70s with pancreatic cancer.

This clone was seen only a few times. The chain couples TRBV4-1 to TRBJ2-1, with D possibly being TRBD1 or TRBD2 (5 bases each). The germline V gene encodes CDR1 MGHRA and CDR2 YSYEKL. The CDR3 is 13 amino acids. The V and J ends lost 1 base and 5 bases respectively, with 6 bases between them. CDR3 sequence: CASSQVGDNEQFF. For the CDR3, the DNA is TGCGCCAGCAGCCAAGTGGGGGACAATGAGCAGTTCTTC.

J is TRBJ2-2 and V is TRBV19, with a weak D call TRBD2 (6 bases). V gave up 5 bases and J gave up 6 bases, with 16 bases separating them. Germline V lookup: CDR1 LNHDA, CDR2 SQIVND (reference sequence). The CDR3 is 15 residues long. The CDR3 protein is CASSSEGQVSGELFF. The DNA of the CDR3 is TGTGCCAGTAGTTCGGAGGGCCAGGTGTCCGGGGAGCTGTTTTTT.

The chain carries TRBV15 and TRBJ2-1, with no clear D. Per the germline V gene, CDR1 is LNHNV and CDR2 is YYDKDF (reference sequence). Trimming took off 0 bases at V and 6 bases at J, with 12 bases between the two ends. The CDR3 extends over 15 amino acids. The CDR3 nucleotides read TGTGCCACCAGCAGAGAAGGGTTTAGTCGCAATGAGCAGTTCTTC. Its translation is CATSREGFSRNEQFF.